These 14 T cell receptor beta chains came from one sample sequenced in a study of vaccination effects on CD4 cells after COVID-19. Their cognate antigens are unknown. Before sequencing, viral peptide pools were used by the ViraFEST assay to expand antigen-specific CD4+ T cells. Following culture for roughly 10 days, CD4+ T cells were isolated. The study found no prior SARS-CoV-2 infection in the vaccine recipients, who tested negative for nucleocapsid antibodies. The table came from immunoSEQ multiplex PCR; TCRdb's copy has only in-frame clones and leaves some out. The sample shows around 63,000 clones, 70% to 85% of them seen only once. This specimen was CD4+ T cells from PBMCs cultured with HCoV-OC43 spike peptides, taken before COVID-19 vaccination. Specified subset: HCoV-OC43 spike overlapping peptide pool stimulation. The receptors were gathered from a human donor who received a COVID-19 vaccine.

This sequence joins TRBV5-1 and TRBJ2-1, with TRBD2 as a possible D gene (5 bases). With 4 bases removed from V and 5 bases from J, the gap between germline ends came to 10 bases. Germline loops: CDR1 SGHRS, CDR2 YFSETQ. The CDR3 spans 13 residues. The CDR3 loop reads CASSELVDNEQFF. CDR3 coding DNA: TGCGCCAGCAGCGAACTAGTCGACAATGAGCAGTTCTTC.

The rearrangement joins TRBV30 to TRBJ1-2; D is possibly TRBD1 (5 bases). This CDR3 region has 13 residues. CDR1 GTSNPN and CDR2 SVGIG come from the germline V gene (reference sequence). V was clipped by 0 bases and J by 8 bases, with 13 bases between them. CDR3 bases: TGTGCCTGGAGTGTATGGGGGAGAGAGGGCTACACCTTC. As protein: CAWSVWGREGYTF. Combining the CDR3 with reference TRBV30 and TRBJ1-2 gives the whole variable domain SQTIHQWPATLVQPVGSPLSLECTVEGTSNPNLYWYRQAAGRGLQLLFYSVGIGQISSEVPQNLSASRPQDRQFILSSKKLLLSDSGFYLCAWSVWGREGYTFGSGTRLTVV.

This sequence joins TRBV28 and TRBJ1-5; D ambiguous. From germline, CDR1 is MDHEN and CDR2 SYDVKM. The CDR3 length is 14 residues. V was trimmed by 4 bases and J by 0 bases, leaving 7 bases between them. In nucleotides, the CDR3 is TGTGCCAGCAGTTCCCTATATAGCAATCAGCCCCAGCATTTT. It codes for CASSSLYSNQPQHF.

J is TRBJ2-5 and V is TRBV5-4; perhaps TRBD1 as D (5 bases). CDR3 length: 14 amino acids. Between the trimmed V and J ends, which lost 4 bases and 5 bases, there was a span of 15 bases. Germline CDR1 SGHNT, CDR2 YYREEE (reference sequence). The CDR3 spells CASSPPGSPETQYF. CDR3 coding DNA: TGTGCCAGCAGCCCACCAGGGTCCCCGGAGACCCAGTACTTC. Based on the CDR3 plus reference TRBV5-4 and TRBJ2-5, the full variable domain is ETGVTQSPTHLIKTRGQQVTLRCSSQSGHNTVSWYQQALGQGPQFIFQYYREEENGRGNFPPRFSGLQFPNYSSELNVNALELDDSALYLCASSPPGSPETQYFGPGTRLLVL.

This clone has a handful of counts. This chain links TRBV6-5 with TRBJ1-2; 7 bases line up with TRBD1. Per the germline V gene, CDR1 is MNHEY and CDR2 is SVGAGI. CDR3 size: 13 residues. Trimming took 6 bases from V and 4 from J; bases not matched to a gene: 5. CDR3 nucleotides: TGTGCCAGCAGAGTGACAGGGACCTATGGCTACACCTTC. It translates to CASRVTGTYGYTF.

J is TRBJ1-6 and V is TRBV28, with D tentatively TRBD1 (6 bases). Trimming pared 7 bases from V and 6 bases from J, leaving 16 bases between. Germline V CDR1 and CDR2: MDHEN, SYDVKM. The CDR3 sequence is 15 residues long. CDR3 in amino acids: CASNYLQGSNSPLHF. Written as DNA, the CDR3 is TGTGCCAGCAACTACTTACAGGGTTCTAATTCACCCCTCCACTTT.

The rearrangement links TRBV28 to TRBJ1-6; D call uncertain. Germline V gene data show CDR1 as MDHEN and CDR2 as SYDVKM. V was pared by 5 bases and J by 7 bases, with 12 bases between. The CDR3 is made up of 14 amino acids. CDR3 loop: CASSKWGRNSPLHF. CDR3 nucleotides: TGTGCCAGCAGTAAATGGGGTCGCAATTCACCCCTCCACTTT.

As DNA, the CDR3 is TGTGCCAGCAGTGACGTGACAGGTGGCTCCTACGAGCAGTACGTC. As protein: CASSDVTGGSYEQYV. V gene TRBV25-1 combines with J gene TRBJ2-7; maybe TRBD1 (6 bases). This CDR3 comprises 15 residues. Germline-derived CDR1 and CDR2 are MGHDK and SYGVNS. The V end was cut by 3 bases, the J end by 0 bases, with 12 bases between.

The rearrangement links TRBV4-1 to TRBJ2-5; the D is unclear. Trimming left V 0 bases short and J 3 bases short, with 11 bases between. The germline gives CDR1 MGHRA, CDR2 YSYEKL. CDR3 size: 15 residues. The CDR3 here is CASSQDIPNKETQYF. The CDR3 bases are TGCGCCAGCAGCCAAGATATACCCAACAAAGAGACCCAGTACTTC.

This sequence joins TRBV25-1 and TRBJ1-2; perhaps TRBD1 as D (5 bases). The V end was cut by 4 bases, the J end by 8 bases, with 14 bases between. There are 13 residues in the CDR3. Germline assignment: CDR1 MGHDK and CDR2 SYGVNS. The CDR3 sequence: CASSGEWGEGYTF. Here the CDR3 DNA reads TGTGCCAGCAGTGGAGAGTGGGGGGAAGGCTACACCTTC.

The V and J genes are TRBV30 and TRBJ2-1; TRBD2 matches at 9 bases. Germline V gene lookup returns CDR1 GTSNPN and CDR2 SVGIG (reference sequence). V shed 3 bases, J shed 6 bases, and the junction held 9 bases outside the gene matches. The CDR3 has 15 amino acids. The CDR3 DNA reads TGTGCCTGGAGGGGAATAGCGGGGGCCCTCAATGAGCAGTTCTTC. It codes for CAWRGIAGALNEQFF.

V is TRBV6-4 and J is TRBJ2-3; 10 bases are shared with TRBD1. With V trimmed by 5 bases and J by 1 base, 6 bases remained unmatched. The germline gives CDR1 MRHNA, CDR2 SNTAGT. The CDR3 contains 16 residues. The CDR3 DNA is TGTGCCAGCAGTAAACGACAGGGGGCCGGCACAGATACGCAGTATTTT. This codes for CASSKRQGAGTDTQYF.

This sequence joins TRBV6-4 and TRBJ2-2, with TRBD1 as a possible D gene (5 bases). V lost 2 bases, J lost 5 bases, and 9 bases lay in between. Germline V CDR1 and CDR2: MRHNA, SNTAGT. CDR3 length: 14 residues. This CDR3 reads CASSDRGWTGELFF. CDR3 in DNA: TGTGCCAGCAGTGACAGGGGTTGGACCGGGGAGCTGTTTTTT.

The chain employs TRBV27 and TRBJ2-3, with D unresolved. Germline V lookup: CDR1 MNHEY, CDR2 SMNVEV (reference sequence). V lost 5 bases and J 4 bases, leaving 10 bases between the germline ends. The CDR3 totals 13 residues. CDR3 DNA: TGTGCCAGCAGTAGAACGGTCCCAGATACGCAGTATTTT. Translating it yields CASSRTVPDTQYF.